This T cell receptor (delta chain) was identified in a study of gamma-delta chains in newborns, infants, children. Overall study context: Polyclonal expansion of innate γδ T cells after birth follows microbial exposure.

V lost 5 bases and J lost 1, with 29 bases in between. Germline lookup yields CDR1 TSWWSYY and CDR2 QGS. The CDR3 consists of 21 residues. TCRdb reprocessed the reads through CATT. The sample has thousands of delta-chain clones, 45% to 65% seen once. Judged by abundance, this clone is medium-sized. The clonotype originates from a child who received the measles vaccine. Sequencing was done on a sample of blood. The chain combines TRDV1 with TRDJ2, with D tentatively TRDD3 (6 bases). The CDR3 nucleotides are TGTGCTCTTGGGAACCCCTACTCGGTTTGGGATAGGGGATTTTTGACAGCACAACTCTTCTTT. Its translation: CALGNPYSVWDRGFLTAQLFF.